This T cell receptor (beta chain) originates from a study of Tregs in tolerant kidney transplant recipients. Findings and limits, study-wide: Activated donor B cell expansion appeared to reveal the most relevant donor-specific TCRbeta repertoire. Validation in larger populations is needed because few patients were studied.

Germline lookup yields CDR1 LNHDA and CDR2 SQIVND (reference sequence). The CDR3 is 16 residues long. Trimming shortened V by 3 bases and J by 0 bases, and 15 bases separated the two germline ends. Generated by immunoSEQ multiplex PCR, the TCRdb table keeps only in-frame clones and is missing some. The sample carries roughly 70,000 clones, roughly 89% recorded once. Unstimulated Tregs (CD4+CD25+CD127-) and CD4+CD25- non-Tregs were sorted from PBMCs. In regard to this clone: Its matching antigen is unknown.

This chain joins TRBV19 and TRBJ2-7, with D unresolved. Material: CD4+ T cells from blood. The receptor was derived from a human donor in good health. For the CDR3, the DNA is TGTGCCAGTAGTATTGGCCTTGGTGCAAGCTCCTACGAGCAGTACTTC. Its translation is CASSIGLGASSYEQYF.